One and the same sample provided the 27 T cell receptor beta chains below, sequenced in a study of CD8 T cells in ankylosing spondylitis. MiXCR was run by TCRdb on the 5' RACE reads, yielding one entry per CDR3 protein. The sample lists a few hundred thousand distinct CDR3 sequences, around 10% occurring once. Sequenced material: blood, either unsorted or a sorted T cell fraction (not recorded which). These receptors all come from a female donor with ankylosing spondylitis or in good health (not recorded which).

This clonotype has a count of ten or more. This chain connects TRBV20-1 to TRBJ1-2, with D perhaps TRBD1 (5 bases). Germline-derived CDR1 and CDR2 are DFQATT and SNEGSKA (reference sequence). This CDR3 is built from 13 residues. The V end lost 1 base, the J end lost 3 bases, and 9 bases lay between the germline ends. The CDR3 sequence: CSARVGDDYGYTF. CDR3 sequence (DNA): TGCAGTGCTAGAGTGGGGGATGACTATGGCTACACCTTC.

At least ten counts were recorded for this clonotype. The J gene is TRBJ1-4, the V gene TRBV7-9; D is undetermined. With 4 bases removed from V and 5 bases from J, the gap between germline ends came to 14 bases. Germline V CDR1 and CDR2: SEHNR, FQNEAQ (reference sequence). The CDR3 runs to 15 residues. CDR3 DNA: TGTGCCAGCAGCTCATATGACGGGTACAATGAAAAACTGTTTTTT. Its translation: CASSSYDGYNEKLFF.

Notes on this clonotype: This sequence may be a read error, since a much larger clone differs from it by one base. The chain employs TRBV10-3 and TRBJ1-2, with 11 bases that match TRBD1. The germline CDR1 and CDR2 sequences are ENHRY and SYGVKD. The CDR3 is made up of 14 amino acids. The CDR3 protein is CAIYEGQGDYGYPF. CDR3 sequence (DNA): TGTGCCATTTATGAGGGACAGGGGGACTATGGCTACCCCTTC.

This chain connects TRBV6-1 to TRBJ1-2; no reliable D call. There are 14 residues in the CDR3. Germline values: CDR1 MNHNS, CDR2 SASEGT. V lost 2 bases, J lost 6 bases, and 13 bases lay in between. CDR3 in DNA: TGTGCCAGCAGTGAATCGGGAGACGTGGATGGCTACACCTTC. Amino acids: CASSESGDVDGYTF.

The chain employs TRBV7-9 and TRBJ2-2; possibly TRBD2 for D (6 bases). The CDR3 covers 16 residues. The V gene's germline CDR1 is SEHNR and CDR2 FQNEAQ (reference sequence). V shed 5 bases and J shed 2 bases, with 15 bases lying between them. CDR3 DNA: TGTGCCAGCAGCCCATTTAGCGGTTCAAACACCGGGGAGCTGTTTTTT. It codes for CASSPFSGSNTGELFF.

In its sample, this clonotype was seen many times. The CDR3 loop reads CASSLGSRDEKLFF. Written as DNA, the CDR3 is TGTGCCAGCAGCTTAGGTTCCAGGGATGAAAAACTGTTTTTT. The chain employs TRBV7-2 and TRBJ1-4, with D perhaps matching TRBD1 (5 bases). With 1 base removed from V and 6 bases from J, the gap between germline ends came to 9 bases. CDR1 and CDR2 (germline): SGHTA, FQGNSA. CDR3 length equals 14 residues.

Only a few counts were recorded for this clonotype. The DNA of the CDR3 is TGTGCCAGCAGCCAAAACCTGGGGCCGGCCCGGGAGCTGTTTTTT. It codes for CASSQNLGPARELFF. The chain recombines TRBV28 with TRBJ2-2; D may be TRBD1 (5 bases). V lost 6 bases to trimming and J lost 9 bases, with 20 bases between them. CDR1 is MDHEN and CDR2 is SYDVKM in the germline V gene. CDR3 size: 15 residues.

This clonotype occurred many times. The chain recombines TRBV7-8 with TRBJ1-4, with TRBD1 as a possible D gene (6 bases). There are 15 residues in the CDR3. V was cut by 2 bases and J by 6 bases, with 13 bases left in between. Per the germline V gene, CDR1 is SGHVS and CDR2 is FQNEAQ. The CDR3 region has the DNA TGTGCCAGCAGCTTACGTCCAGGGGTGGATGAAAAACTGTTTTTT. Amino acid sequence: CASSLRPGVDEKLFF. Variable domain in full (rest from reference TRBV7-8 and TRBJ1-4): GAGVSQSPRYKVAKRGQDVALRCDPISGHVSLFWYQQALGQGPEFLTYFQNEAQLDKSGLPSDRFFAERPEGSVSTLKIQRTQQEDSAVYLCASSLRPGVDEKLFFGSGTQLSVL.

This sequence joins TRBV20-1 and TRBJ2-1; 7 positions agree with TRBD1. CDR3 length equals 15 residues. V trimming: 3 bases; J trimming: 4 bases; junction bases outside the gene matches: 9. Germline V gives CDR1 DFQATT, CDR2 SNEGSKA (reference sequence). CDR3 bases: TGCAGTGCTAGTACACCGGGACAGTCATACAATGAGCAGTTCTTC. It translates to CSASTPGQSYNEQFF.

V is TRBV18 and J is TRBJ2-7; no clear D gene. The CDR3 is made up of 14 amino acids. The V gene lost 5 bases and the J gene lost 6 bases, with 17 bases spanning the gap. The germline V gene has CDR1 KGHSH and CDR2 LQKENI. The CDR3 DNA reads as TGTGCCAGCTCAACGGCAGGTTGGACCGGCGAGCAGTACTTC. Amino acids: CASSTAGWTGEQYF.

This rearrangement joins TRBV2 to TRBJ2-2; weak D call: TRBD1 (5 bases). This CDR3 is built from 18 residues. Germline CDR1 reads SNHLY; CDR2 reads FYNNEI. V was clipped by 3 bases and J by 1 base, with 18 bases between them. This chain's CDR3 is CASSEFGPRGQNTGELFF. CDR3 bases: TGTGCCAGCAGTGAGTTCGGGCCCCGCGGACAGAACACCGGGGAGCTGTTTTTT.

This clonotype was observed at least ten times. This chain uses TRBV12-3 or TRBV12-4 with TRBJ2-7; D is tentatively TRBD1 or TRBD2 (5 bases each). Trimming took 6 bases from V and 3 from J, leaving 15 bases between them. The CDR3 runs 14 residues. The CDR3 loop is CASRLGTDRYEQYF. Here the CDR3 DNA reads TGTGCCAGCAGGCTCGGGACGGATCGCTACGAGCAGTACTTC.

This clonotype has a single count. A much more abundant neighbour one base away suggests this may be a read error. The chain is built from TRBV7-8 and TRBJ1-2, with D unresolved. V was cut by 4 bases and J by 6 bases, with 12 bases left in between. The CDR3 extends over 13 amino acids. Germline CDR1 SGHVS, CDR2 FQNEAQ. CDR3 region: CASSSQPFDGYTF. In DNA, the CDR3 is TGTGCCAGCAGCTCCCAGCCTTTCGATGGCTACACCTTC.

The chain couples TRBV28 to TRBJ2-1; D perhaps matches TRBD2 (5 bases). This CDR3 region has 15 residues. CDR1 and CDR2 from the germline V gene are MDHEN and SYDVKM. The V gene lost 5 bases and the J gene lost 0 bases, with 11 bases spanning the gap. The CDR3 here is CASSKRANSYNEQFF. CDR3 nucleotides: TGTGCCAGCAGTAAGAGGGCAAACTCCTACAATGAGCAGTTCTTC.

This clonotype has more than one count but fewer than ten. This chain joins TRBV7-2 and TRBJ2-6; D gene unclear. Germline V gives CDR1 SGHTA, CDR2 FQGNSA. V lost 6 bases and J 0 bases, leaving 12 bases between the germline ends. The CDR3 is made up of 16 amino acids. This CDR3 is CASSRTVSSGANVLTF. In nucleotides, the CDR3 is TGTGCCAGCAGTAGAACAGTCAGCTCTGGGGCCAACGTCCTGACTTTC.

V is TRBV29-1 and J is TRBJ1-1, with TRBD1 matching over 7 bases. CDR1 is SQVTM and CDR2 is ANQGSEA in the germline V gene. The CDR3 length is 13 residues. V was clipped by 7 bases and J by 0 bases; unmatched bases: 5. This CDR3 reads CSASGQMNTEAFF. Here the CDR3 DNA reads TGCAGCGCCTCGGGACAGATGAACACTGAAGCTTTCTTT.

A remark on this clonotype: A junction end diverges from the germline sequence, so it may reflect a read error. The chain has TRBV7-9 and TRBJ2-1; 9 bases agree with TRBD2. The V gene's germline CDR1 is SEHNR and CDR2 FQNEAQ (reference sequence). The CDR3 has 16 amino acids. The CDR3, as DNA: TGTGCCAGCAGCTTAGTTAGCGGGGGCTCCCACAATGAGCAGTTCTTC. Residues: CASSLVSGGSHNEQFF.

The chain couples TRBV6-4 to TRBJ2-3, with D unresolved. Germline-derived CDR1 and CDR2 are MRHNA and SNTAGT. CDR3 size: 15 residues. Trimming cost V 3 bases and J 0 bases, with 10 bases left between them. The CDR3 coding sequence is TGTGCCAGCAGTGAATGGGCGAGAAGCACAGATACGCAGTATTTT. Residues: CASSEWARSTDTQYF.

This clonotype was seen only a few times. Here the CDR3 DNA reads TGTGCCAGCTCACCACCGACAGGGTACCAAGAGACCCAGTACTTC. Translated: CASSPPTGYQETQYF. The V and J genes are TRBV18 and TRBJ2-5, with TRBD1 identical over 7 bases. This CDR3 is built from 15 residues. Germline V CDR1 and CDR2: KGHSH, LQKENI. The V and J ends lost 0 bases and 0 bases, in that order; junction bases with no gene match: 1.

There are a few counts of this clonotype. The V call is TRBV7-9, the J call TRBJ1-2; D is unresolved. The CDR3 covers 13 residues. The V end lost 1 base, the J end lost 6 bases, and 9 bases lay between the germline ends. Germline V gives CDR1 SEHNR, CDR2 FQNEAQ (reference sequence). The CDR3 spells CASSLEATDGYTF. In nucleotides, the CDR3 is TGTGCCAGCAGCTTAGAAGCCACAGATGGCTACACCTTC.

This clonotype was counted at least ten times. The chain uses TRBV20-1 and TRBJ1-5; D remains ambiguous. CDR3 size: 13 residues. Germline assignment: CDR1 DFQATT and CDR2 SNEGSKA (reference sequence). Trimming removed 0 bases from V and 6 bases from J, with 9 bases in between. CDR3 amino acids: CSARDLTLQPQHF. CDR3 bases: TGCAGTGCTAGAGACTTGACACTTCAGCCCCAGCATTTT.

This clonotype was found many times. The chain links TRBV29-1 to TRBJ2-3, with D possibly matching TRBD1 (6 bases). CDR1 and CDR2 from the germline V gene are SQVTM and ANQGSEA. The CDR3 contains 12 residues. Trimming shortened V by 6 bases and J by 7 bases, and 14 bases separated the two germline ends. In nucleotides, the CDR3 is TGCAGCGTAGAACAGGGTTCGAATACGCAGTATTTT. As protein: CSVEQGSNTQYF.

To note about this clonotype: A much larger clone is a single base away; this may be a read error. CDR3 nucleotide sequence: TGCGCCAGCAGCTTGGCACCGTCGGAGGAGCAGTTCTTC. Residues: CASSLAPSEEQFF. This sequence joins TRBV5-1 and TRBJ2-1, with unresolved D. The germline V and J ends were trimmed by 0 bases and 10 bases, with 11 bases remaining between them. There are 13 residues in the CDR3. CDR1 is SGHRS and CDR2 is YFSETQ in the germline V gene.

This clonotype came up many times. This chain uses TRBV29-1 with TRBJ2-5; D call uncertain. Per germline, CDR1 SQVTM and CDR2 ANQGSEA. The CDR3 contains 13 residues. Trimming cost V 3 bases and J 5 bases, with 13 bases left between them. CDR3 region: CSVDADRSETQYF. In DNA form, the CDR3 reads TGCAGCGTTGATGCGGACCGATCGGAGACCCAGTACTTC.

This clonotype appeared a few times. The chain recombines TRBV28 with TRBJ2-2; the D gene is possibly TRBD1 (5 bases). Germline loops: CDR1 MDHEN, CDR2 SYDVKM. The CDR3 is 17 residues long. V was pared by 5 bases and J by 4 bases, with 20 bases between. CDR3 coding DNA: TGTGCCAGCAGTCCTCCCGACCGGATCCAGGGCACCGGGGAGCTGTTTTTT. This translates into CASSPPDRIQGTGELFF.

This clonotype was recorded many times. The CDR3, as DNA: TGTGCCAGCAGGGACAGCTACTATGGCTACACCTTC. It encodes CASRDSYYGYTF. V is TRBV25-1 and J is TRBJ1-2, with D perhaps TRBD1 (6 bases). The germline CDR1 and CDR2 sequences are MGHDK and SYGVNS. The CDR3 totals 12 residues. V lost 6 bases to trimming and J lost 3 bases, with 8 bases between them.

This clonotype was observed at least ten times. V is TRBV20-1 and J is TRBJ1-1, with 10 nucleotides matching TRBD1. This CDR3 region has 14 residues. V shed 1 base, J shed 3 bases, and the junction held 2 bases outside the gene matches. Germline CDR1 reads DFQATT; CDR2 reads SNEGSKA (reference sequence). The CDR3 coding sequence is TGCAGTGCTAGAGCCGGGACAGGGGACACTGAAGCTTTCTTT. It specifies CSARAGTGDTEAFF.